Sequencing of this T cell receptor beta chain was carried out in a study of beta chain features in type 1 diabetes. CD45RO/CCR7/CD25/CD127/CD95/CD27 separated CD4+ naive, central memory, regulatory and stem cell-like memory cells by sorting. As regards this clone: Antigen: not known.

General observations from the study: Type 1 diabetes patients had moderately but significantly shorter TCRB CDR3s in all four CD4+ subsets. cDNA-based reads could over-represent cells with high TCR expression. PCR may have favored shorter templates equally in patients and controls.

CDR1 and CDR2 from the germline V gene are SNHLY and FYNNEI. The CDR3 has 13 amino acids. V shed 2 bases and J shed 7 bases, with 8 bases lying between them. Expressed TCRB transcripts got sequenced, as all isolated RNA was reverse transcribed. Using immunoSEQ multiplex PCR, the repertoire was profiled, and TCRdb retains in-frame clones only, with some absent. The sample lists a few hundred thousand clones, roughly 11% occurring once. The chain has TRBV2 and TRBJ2-2; D unclear. Specimen: naive CD4+ T cells from blood. The TCR sequence derives from a man in his thirties or forties with type 1 diabetes. The CDR3 loop reads CASSEWAFGELFF. CDR3 nucleotide sequence: TGTGCCAGCAGTGAATGGGCTTTCGGGGAGCTGTTTTTT.